This entry concerns a single T cell receptor beta chain. These data come from a study of shared clonotypes between healthy human individuals. This CDR3 is 15 amino acids long. Trimming took 0 bases from V and 6 from J; bases not matched to a gene: 2. Germline V lookup: CDR1 MNHEY, CDR2 SVGAGI. In the original analysis: Junction-only sequences produced by ImmunoSEQ had no quality scores, so filtering differed. Clones were sequenced by immunoSEQ multiplex PCR, and TCRdb holds only the in-frame ones, with some missing. That table is the source of V, J and clone size, and D and trimming were worked out from the DNA. The sample lists millions of clones, 85% to 95% occurring once.

This sequence was found in a man in his late teens or twenties in good health. The V gene is TRBV6-5, the J gene TRBJ1-4, with 9 bases lining up with TRBD1. Sequenced material: naive CD4+ T cells sorted from blood. Subset meaning: CD45RA+ positively selected. CDR3 nucleotide sequence: TGTGCCAGCAGTTACTCCGGGACAGGGCATGAAAAACTGTTTTTT. Amino acid sequence: CASSYSGTGHEKLFF.